The clone carrying this T cell receptor beta chain was detected a few times. Its specificity is not known. With each sample, at least 5 micrograms of total RNA were extracted. This sample is part of a study of blood T cells in healthy people across ages. Trimming took off 3 bases at V and 7 bases at J, with 8 bases between the two ends. The CDR3 has 11 amino acids. Germline V gene lookup returns CDR1 DFQATT and CDR2 SNEGSKA (reference sequence). With a J-beta primer mix and a sample-barcoded 5' primer, a second PCR ran about 6 to 11 cycles. TCRdb processed the 5' RACE reads anew with MiXCR; each CDR3 protein has one entry. This table holds 1.5 million to 2 million distinct CDR3 sequences, 30% to 40% found once. Study-wide findings and caveats: Across samples, TCR beta diversity tracked strongly with naive T cell percentage.

This sequence was found in a human donor in good health. The chain recombines TRBV20-1 with TRBJ2-3; D remains ambiguous. Sequenced: blood. The CDR3 sequence is CSASRANTQYF. The CDR3 nucleotides are TGCAGTGCTAGTAGGGCTAATACGCAGTATTTT.